The clone carrying this T cell receptor (beta chain) was seen more than once but under ten times. Its specificity is not known. The data are from a study of T cell repertoires in cytomegalovirus infection. Study summary: Evidence of both CMV infection and a matching HLA type came from public TCR beta signatures. Study-wide findings and caveats: Cumulative public TCR beta family frequency identified CMV carriers with the relevant HLA. There were HLA-C-restricted CMV-specific TCR beta clonotypes dominating the ex vivo response.

TCRdb passed the reads through MiXCR, listing each CDR3 protein once. Of some 500,000 distinct CDR3 sequences listed, roughly 34% are singletons. The V segment lost 5 bases and the J segment 3 bases; nucleotides outside the gene matches: 11. The CDR3 is 16 amino acids. The material was cultured PBMCs, obtained from culture after CMV antigen stimulation. The V and J genes are TRBV12-3 or TRBV12-4 and TRBJ2-7, with 9 bases fitting TRBD2. The sequence was collected from a human donor in good health (CMV status not recorded). Some clones in this sample may be carry-over from other donors' samples. CDR3: CASSARLGLAVYEQYF. The DNA of the CDR3 is TGTGCCAGCAGTGCGCGGTTGGGACTAGCAGTCTACGAGCAGTACTTC.